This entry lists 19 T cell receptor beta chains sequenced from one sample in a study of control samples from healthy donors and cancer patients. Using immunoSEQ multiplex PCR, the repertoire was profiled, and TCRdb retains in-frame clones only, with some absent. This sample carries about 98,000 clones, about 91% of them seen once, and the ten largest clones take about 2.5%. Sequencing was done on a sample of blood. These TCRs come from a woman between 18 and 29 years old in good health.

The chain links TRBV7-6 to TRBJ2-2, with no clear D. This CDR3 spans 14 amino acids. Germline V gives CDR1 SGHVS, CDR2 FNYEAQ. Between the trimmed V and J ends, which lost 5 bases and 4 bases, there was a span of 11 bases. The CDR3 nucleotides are TGTGCCAGCAGCCTACTCGGTCCCACCGGGGAGCTGTTTTTT. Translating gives CASSLLGPTGELFF.

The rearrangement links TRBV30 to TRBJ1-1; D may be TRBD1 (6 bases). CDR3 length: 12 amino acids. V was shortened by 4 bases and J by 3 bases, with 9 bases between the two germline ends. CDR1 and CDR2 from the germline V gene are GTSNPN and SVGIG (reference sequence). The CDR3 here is CAWKTGDTEAFF. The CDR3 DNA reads TGTGCCTGGAAGACAGGCGACACTGAAGCTTTCTTT.

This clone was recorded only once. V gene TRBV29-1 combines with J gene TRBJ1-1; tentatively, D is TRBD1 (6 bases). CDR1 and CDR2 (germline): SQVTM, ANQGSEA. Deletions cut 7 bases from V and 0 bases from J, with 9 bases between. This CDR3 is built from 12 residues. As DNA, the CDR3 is TGCAGCGGCGGGGGGCTGAACACTGAAGCTTTCTTT. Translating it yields CSGGGLNTEAFF.

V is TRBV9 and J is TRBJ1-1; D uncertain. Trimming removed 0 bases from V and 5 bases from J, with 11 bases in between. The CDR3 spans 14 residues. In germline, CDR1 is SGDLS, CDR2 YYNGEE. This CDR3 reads CASSVGRVATEAFF. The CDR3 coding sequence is TGTGCCAGCAGCGTAGGGCGAGTGGCAACTGAAGCTTTCTTT.

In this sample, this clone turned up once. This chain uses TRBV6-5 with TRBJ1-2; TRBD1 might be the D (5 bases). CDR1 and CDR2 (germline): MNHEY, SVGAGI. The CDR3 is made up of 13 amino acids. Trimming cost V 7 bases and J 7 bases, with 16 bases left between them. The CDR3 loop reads CASNHVGTGGYTF. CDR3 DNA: TGTGCCAGCAACCACGTTGGGACCGGTGGCTACACCTTC.

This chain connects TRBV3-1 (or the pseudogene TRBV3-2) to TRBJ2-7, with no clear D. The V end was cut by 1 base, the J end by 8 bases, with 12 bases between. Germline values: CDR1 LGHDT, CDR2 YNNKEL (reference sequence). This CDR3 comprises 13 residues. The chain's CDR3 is CASSQGTSTQQYF. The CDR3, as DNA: TGTGCCAGCAGCCAAGGGACCTCTACGCAGCAGTACTTC.

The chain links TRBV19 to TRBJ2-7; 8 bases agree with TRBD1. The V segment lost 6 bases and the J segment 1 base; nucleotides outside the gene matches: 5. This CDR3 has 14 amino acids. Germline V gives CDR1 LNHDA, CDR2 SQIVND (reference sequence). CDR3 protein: CASSIGQGSYEQYF. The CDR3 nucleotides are TGTGCCAGTAGCATTGGACAGGGTTCCTACGAGCAGTACTTC.

CDR3 nucleotides: TGCGCCAGCAGCTCGGGACAGAAAGAGACCCAGTACTTC. This encodes CASSSGQKETQYF. V and J are TRBV5-1 and TRBJ2-5; the match to TRBD1 covers 7 bases. The CDR3 covers 13 residues. CDR1 is SGHRS, CDR2 YFSETQ, per germline. The V and J ends lost 3 bases and 3 bases, in that order; junction bases with no gene match: 2.

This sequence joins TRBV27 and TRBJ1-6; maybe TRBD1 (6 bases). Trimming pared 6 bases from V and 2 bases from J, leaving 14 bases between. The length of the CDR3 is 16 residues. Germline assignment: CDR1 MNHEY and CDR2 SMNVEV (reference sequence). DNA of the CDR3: TGTGCCAGCAGGTCCTGGGGGGGCACCTATAATTCACCCCTCCACTTT. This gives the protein CASRSWGGTYNSPLHF.

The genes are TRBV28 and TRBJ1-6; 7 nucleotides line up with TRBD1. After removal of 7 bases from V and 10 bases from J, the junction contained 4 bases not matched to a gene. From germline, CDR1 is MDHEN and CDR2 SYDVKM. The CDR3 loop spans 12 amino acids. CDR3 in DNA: TGTGCCAGCACCGAGGGACAGTCACCCCTCCACTTT. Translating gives CASTEGQSPLHF.

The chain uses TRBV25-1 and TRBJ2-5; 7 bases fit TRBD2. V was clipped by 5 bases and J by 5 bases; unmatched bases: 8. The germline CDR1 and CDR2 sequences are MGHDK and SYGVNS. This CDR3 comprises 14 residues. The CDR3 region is CASSPPGGWETQYF. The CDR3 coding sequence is TGTGCCAGCAGTCCACCGGGGGGTTGGGAGACCCAGTACTTC.

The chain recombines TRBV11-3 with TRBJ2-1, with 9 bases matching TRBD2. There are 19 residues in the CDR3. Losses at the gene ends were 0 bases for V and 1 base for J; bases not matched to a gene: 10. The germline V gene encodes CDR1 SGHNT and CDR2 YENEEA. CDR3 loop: CASSLDQRIAGDSYNEQFF. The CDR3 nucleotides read TGTGCCAGCAGCTTAGATCAGCGGATAGCGGGAGATTCCTACAATGAGCAGTTCTTC. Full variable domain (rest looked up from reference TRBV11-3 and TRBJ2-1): EAGVVQSPRYKIIEKKQPVAFWCNPISGHNTLYWYLQNLGQGPELLIRYENEEAVDDSQLPKDRFSAERLKGVDSTLKIQPAELGDSAVYLCASSLDQRIAGDSYNEQFFGPGTRLTVL.

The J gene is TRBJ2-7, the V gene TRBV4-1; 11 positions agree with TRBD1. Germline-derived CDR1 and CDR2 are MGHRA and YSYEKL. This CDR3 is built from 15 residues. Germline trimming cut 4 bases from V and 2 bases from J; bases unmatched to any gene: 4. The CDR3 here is CASSLGTGGTYEQYF. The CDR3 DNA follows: TGCGCCAGCAGCCTAGGGACAGGGGGTACCTACGAGCAGTACTTC.

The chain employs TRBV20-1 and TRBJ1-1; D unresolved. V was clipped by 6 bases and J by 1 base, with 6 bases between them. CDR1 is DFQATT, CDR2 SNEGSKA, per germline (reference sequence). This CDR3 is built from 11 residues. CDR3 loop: CSAPPNTEAFF. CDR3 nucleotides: TGCAGTGCGCCACCGAACACTGAAGCTTTCTTT.

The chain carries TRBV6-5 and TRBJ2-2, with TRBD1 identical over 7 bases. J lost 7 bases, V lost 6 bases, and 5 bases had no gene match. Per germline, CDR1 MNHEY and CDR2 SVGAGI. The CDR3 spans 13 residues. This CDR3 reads CASSRQGDGELFF. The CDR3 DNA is TGTGCCAGCAGCCGACAGGGCGACGGGGAGCTGTTTTTT.

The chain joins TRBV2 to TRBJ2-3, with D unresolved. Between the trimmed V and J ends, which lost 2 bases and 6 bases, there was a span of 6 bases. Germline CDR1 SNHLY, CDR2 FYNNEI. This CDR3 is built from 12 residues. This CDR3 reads CASSELRDTQYF. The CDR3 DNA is TGTGCCAGCAGTGAACTTCGGGATACGCAGTATTTT.

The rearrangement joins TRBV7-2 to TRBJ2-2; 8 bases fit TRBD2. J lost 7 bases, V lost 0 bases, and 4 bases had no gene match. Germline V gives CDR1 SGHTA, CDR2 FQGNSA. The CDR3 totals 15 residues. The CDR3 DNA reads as TGTGCCAGCAGCTTAGCGGGCGGGAGGCACGGGGAGCTGTTTTTT. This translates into CASSLAGGRHGELFF.

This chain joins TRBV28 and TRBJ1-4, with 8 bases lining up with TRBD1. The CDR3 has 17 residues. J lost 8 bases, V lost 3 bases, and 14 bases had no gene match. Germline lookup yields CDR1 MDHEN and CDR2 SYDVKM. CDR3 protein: CASSFTPGGGIKEKLFF. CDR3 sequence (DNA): TGTGCCAGCAGTTTTACACCAGGGGGCGGGATCAAGGAAAAACTGTTTTTT.

The CDR3 coding sequence is TGTGCCAGCAGTGAGGGACTGAGCTCCTACAATGAGCAGTTCTTC. Protein: CASSEGLSSYNEQFF. This chain uses TRBV6-1 with TRBJ2-1; maybe TRBD2 (6 bases). With 3 bases removed from V and 0 bases from J, the gap between germline ends came to 9 bases. CDR3 length equals 15 residues. Germline-derived CDR1 and CDR2 are MNHNS and SASEGT.